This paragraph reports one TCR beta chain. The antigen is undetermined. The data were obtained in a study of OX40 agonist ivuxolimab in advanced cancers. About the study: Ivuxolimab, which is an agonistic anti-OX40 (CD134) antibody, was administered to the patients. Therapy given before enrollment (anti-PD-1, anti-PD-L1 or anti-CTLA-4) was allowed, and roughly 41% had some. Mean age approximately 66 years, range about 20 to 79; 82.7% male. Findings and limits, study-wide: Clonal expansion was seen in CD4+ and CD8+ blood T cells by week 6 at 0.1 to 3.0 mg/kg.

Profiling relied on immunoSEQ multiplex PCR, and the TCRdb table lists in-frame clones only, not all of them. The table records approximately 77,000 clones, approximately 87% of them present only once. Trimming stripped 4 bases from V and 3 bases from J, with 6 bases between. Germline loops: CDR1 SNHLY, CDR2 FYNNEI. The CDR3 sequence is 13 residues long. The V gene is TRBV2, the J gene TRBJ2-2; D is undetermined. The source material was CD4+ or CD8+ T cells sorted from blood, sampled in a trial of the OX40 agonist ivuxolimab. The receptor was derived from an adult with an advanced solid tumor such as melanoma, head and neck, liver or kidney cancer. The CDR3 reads CASSVVDTGELFF. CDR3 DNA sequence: TGTGCCAGCAGTGTCGTGGACACCGGGGAGCTGTTTTTT.